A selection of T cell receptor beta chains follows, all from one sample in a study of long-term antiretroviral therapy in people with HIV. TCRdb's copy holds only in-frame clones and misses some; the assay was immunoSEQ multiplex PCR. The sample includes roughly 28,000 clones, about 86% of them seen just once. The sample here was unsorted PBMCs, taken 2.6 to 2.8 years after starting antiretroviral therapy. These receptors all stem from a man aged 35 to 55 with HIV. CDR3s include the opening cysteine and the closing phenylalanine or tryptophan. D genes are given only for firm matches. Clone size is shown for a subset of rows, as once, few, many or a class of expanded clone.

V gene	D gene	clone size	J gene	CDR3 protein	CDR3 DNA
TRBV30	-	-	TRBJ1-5	CAWRGGDSNQPQHF	TGTGCCTGGAGGGGTGGAGATAGCAATCAGCCCCAGCATTTT
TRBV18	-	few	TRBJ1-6	CASSRDRSSYNSPLHF	TGTGCCAGCTCTAGGGACCGCAGCTCCTATAATTCACCCCTCCACTTT
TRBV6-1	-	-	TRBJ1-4	CASSGRGGTNEKLFF	TGTGCCAGCAGCGGCCGGGGGGGAACTAATGAAAAACTGTTTTTT
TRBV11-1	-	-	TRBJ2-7	CASSQLPVSEEQYF	TGTGCCAGCAGCCAGCTACCCGTATCAGAAGAGCAGTACTTC
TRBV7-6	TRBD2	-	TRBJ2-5	CASRARRAGGPGETQYF	TGTGCCAGCAGGGCACGCCGAGCGGGAGGGCCCGGAGAGACCCAGTACTTC
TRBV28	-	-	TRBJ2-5	CASSLMTAYQETQYF	TGTGCCAGCAGTTTAATGACAGCGTACCAAGAGACCCAGTACTTC
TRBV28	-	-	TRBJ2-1	CASSLRGRSYNEQFF	TGTGCCAGCAGTCTCCGGGGCCGTTCCTACAATGAGCAGTTCTTC
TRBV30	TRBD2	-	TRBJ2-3	CAWSVQGGTDTQYF	TGTGCCTGGAGTGTTCAGGGAGGGACAGATACGCAGTATTTT
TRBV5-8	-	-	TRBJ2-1	CASILRGGINEQFF	TGTGCCAGCATCCTAAGAGGGGGTATAAATGAGCAGTTCTTC
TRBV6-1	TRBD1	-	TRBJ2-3	CASSGGDGTDTQYF	TGTGCCAGCTCAGGGGGTGATGGGACAGATACGCAGTATTTT
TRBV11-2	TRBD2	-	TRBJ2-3	CASSLGSGAPDTQYF	TGTGCCAGCAGCTTAGGTAGCGGGGCCCCAGATACGCAGTATTTT
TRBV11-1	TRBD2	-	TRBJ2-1	CASSGTSDSSYNEQFF	TGTGCCAGCAGCGGGACTAGCGACAGCTCCTACAATGAGCAGTTCTTC
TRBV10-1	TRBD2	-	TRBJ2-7	CASRAGITSYEQYF	TGCGCCAGCAGAGCGGGAATAACCTCCTACGAGCAGTACTTC
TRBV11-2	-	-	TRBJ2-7	CASSLYRQPLYEQYF	TGTGCCAGCAGCTTATATCGGCAGCCTCTCTACGAGCAGTACTTC
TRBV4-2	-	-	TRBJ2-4	CASSQGADLTKNIQYF	TGTGCCAGCAGCCAAGGAGCAGACCTTACCAAAAACATTCAGTACTTC
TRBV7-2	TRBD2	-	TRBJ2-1	CASSPGTSGGYEQFF	TGTGCCAGCAGCCCGGGGACTAGCGGGGGGTATGAGCAGTTCTTC
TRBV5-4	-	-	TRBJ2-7	CASSLDRSHYEQYF	TGTGCCAGCAGCCTTGACAGGAGCCACTACGAGCAGTACTTC
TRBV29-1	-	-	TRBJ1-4	CSVERGGMFF	TGCAGCGTTGAACGGGGGGGGATGTTTTTT
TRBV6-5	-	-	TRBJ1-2	CASRPGGADGYTF	TGTGCCAGCAGGCCGGGGGGAGCGGATGGCTACACCTTC
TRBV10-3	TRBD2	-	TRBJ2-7	CAISEWASGTYEQYF	TGTGCCATCAGTGAGTGGGCTAGCGGTACCTACGAGCAGTACTTC
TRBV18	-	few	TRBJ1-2	CASSPVAGDGYTF	TGTGCCAGCTCACCAGTGGCAGGGGACGGCTACACCTTC
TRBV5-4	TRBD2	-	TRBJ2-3	CASSLGLAGVSDTQYF	TGTGCCAGCAGCTTGGGACTAGCGGGAGTGTCAGATACGCAGTATTTT
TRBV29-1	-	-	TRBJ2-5	CSVVKGNEETQYF	TGCAGCGTTGTAAAAGGGAATGAAGAGACCCAGTACTTC
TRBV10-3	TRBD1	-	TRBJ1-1	CAIRGEKGQGARYTEAFF	TGTGCCATCAGGGGGGAAAAGGGACAGGGGGCTCGATACACTGAAGCTTTCTTT
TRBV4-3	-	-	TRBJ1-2	CASSQDWEANYGYTF	TGCGCCAGCAGCCAAGATTGGGAAGCTAACTATGGCTACACCTTC
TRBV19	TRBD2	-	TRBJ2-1	CASSIGSGRSSYNEQFF	TGTGCCAGTAGTATAGGAAGCGGGAGGAGCTCCTACAATGAGCAGTTCTTC
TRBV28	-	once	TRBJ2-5	CASSLPLRTQYF	TGTGCCAGCAGCCTTCCCCTTAGGACCCAGTACTTC
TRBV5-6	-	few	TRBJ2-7	CASSPGTNHYEQYF	TGTGCCAGCAGCCCAGGGACAAACCACTACGAGCAGTACTTC
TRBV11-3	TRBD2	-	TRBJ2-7	CASSSRSGSSTEQYF	TGTGCCAGCAGCTCGAGGAGCGGGAGTTCAACCGAGCAGTACTTC
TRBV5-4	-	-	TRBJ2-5	CASSLEGGGETQYF	TGTGCCAGCAGCTTGGAAGGTGGGGGTGAGACCCAGTACTTC
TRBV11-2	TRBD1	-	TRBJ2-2	CAGGGTGGVGGNTGELFF	TGTGCCGGAGGAGGGACAGGGGGCGTCGGCGGGAACACCGGGGAGCTGTTTTTT
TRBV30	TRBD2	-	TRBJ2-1	CARTSGRTRNEQFF	TGTGCCCGGACTAGCGGTCGAACACGGAATGAGCAGTTCTTC
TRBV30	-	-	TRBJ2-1	CAWTAGSSYNEQFF	TGTGCCTGGACCGCAGGGTCTAGTTATAATGAGCAGTTCTTC
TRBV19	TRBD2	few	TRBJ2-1	CASNPSGRAEQFF	TGTGCCAGTAATCCTAGCGGGAGGGCTGAGCAGTTCTTC
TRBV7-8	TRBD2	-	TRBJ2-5	CASSSKGLAEETQYF	TGTGCCAGCAGCTCTAAGGGACTAGCGGAAGAGACCCAGTACTTC
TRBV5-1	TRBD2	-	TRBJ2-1	CASSLGLAGDYNEQFF	TGCGCCAGCAGCTTGGGACTAGCGGGGGACTACAATGAGCAGTTCTTC